Reported below is one T cell receptor beta chain. Its antigen is still unknown. TCRdb's table, derived via immunoSEQ multiplex PCR, lists solely in-frame clones and lacks some. There are tens of thousands of clones in the sample; 89% occur only once, and 3.3% lies in the top ten. The sample is drawn from a study of neoadjuvant nivolumab and ipilimumab in lung cancer. The study, taken as a whole, reports: Pretherapy blood TCR richness correlated positively with resected tumor richness. Only two of four nivolumab-treated tumors gained richness and clonality by surgery. Resected tumors had greater TCR richness and clonality than uninvolved lung.

Germline V CDR1 and CDR2: LNHDA, SQIVND (reference sequence). The V end was cut by 4 bases, the J end by 2 bases, with 19 bases between. The CDR3 length is 17 residues. This sequence joins TRBV19 and TRBJ2-3, with TRBD2 as a possible D gene (6 bases). The sequencing here drew on peripheral blood, taken before neoadjuvant nivolumab, alone or with ipilimumab. The receptor was derived from an adult with non-small cell lung cancer. The CDR3 DNA follows: TGTGCCAGTAGTACCCCTGTACCCGGGGGACCCACAGATACGCAGTATTTT. Amino acids: CASSTPVPGGPTDTQYF.